This TCR beta chain came from a study of T cells in Graves' hyperthyroidism and ophthalmopathy. This clonotype was detected only a few times. Its specificity is unknown. Study-wide findings and caveats: Ophthalmopathy was separated from stable hyperthyroidism by a 13 V-J model.

Researchers amplified the TCR beta CDR3 regions from RNA transcripts. With the HTBI primer set, the TCR CDR3 went through a first round of RT-PCR. TCRdb recomputed calls from the multiplex PCR reads with MiXCR, one row per CDR3 protein. The data show 250,000 to 350,000 distinct CDR3 sequences, approximately 15% seen once. The CDR3 is 16 amino acids. The V gene lost 4 bases and the J gene lost 3 bases, with 16 bases spanning the gap. Germline CDR1 reads KGHDR; CDR2 reads SFDVKD. The V gene is TRBV24-1, the J gene TRBJ2-3, with TRBD1 as a possible D gene (5 bases). The source is a man aged 25-40 years with Graves' hyperthyroidism. The sequenced sample consisted of blood. The CDR3 here is CATSDPRVRGTDTQYF. In DNA form, the CDR3 reads TGTGCCACCAGTGACCCCAGGGTTCGAGGAACAGATACGCAGTATTTT.